The clone carrying this T cell receptor (beta chain) was detected only once. Its target is unknown. Cultured CD4+ T-cell DNA underwent Oncomine TCR Beta short-read sequencing. MiXCR, applied by TCRdb to the PCR reads, yields one record per CDR3 protein. This table has more than 20,000 distinct CDR3 sequences, roughly two fifths appearing once. The sample originates from a study of vaccination and CD4 T cells after COVID-19. Overall study: Each participant was administered two doses of a vaccine, which was either BNT162b2 or mRNA-1273. Post-COVID draws followed diagnosis by a median 101 days (range 35 to 161). The stimulating agents, overlapping spike peptides, came from SARS-CoV-2, HCoV-NL63, HCoV-OC43 and HCoV-229E.

The CDR3 is made up of 14 amino acids. From germline, CDR1 is ENHRY and CDR2 SYGVKD. Trimming stripped 0 bases from V and 5 bases from J, with 10 bases between. The time point was: late sampling 161 to 241 days after vaccination in three convalescent patients. The treatment is: roughly 11-day PBMC culture with coronavirus spike peptide pools or control peptides (ViraFEST assay). This chain joins TRBV10-3 and TRBJ2-5, with TRBD2 as a possible D gene (5 bases). The clonotype was recovered from a human donor who had recovered from COVID-19. Sequencing was performed on CD4+ T cells from blood, cultured in vitro, taken about 7 months after SARS-CoV-2 vaccination. The CDR3 is CAISESGGWETQYF. CDR3 DNA sequence: TGTGCCATCAGTGAGTCCGGAGGATGGGAGACCCAGTACTTC.